This TCR beta chain was identified during a study of early stage breast cancer tumors. The method was immunoSEQ multiplex PCR; TCRdb's version includes in-frame clones alone and lacks a portion of them. The sample shows over 20,000 clones, over 60% of them seen only once. Notes on this clone: The sample has other DNA sequences that encode this CDR3 too.

V shed 3 bases and J shed 3 bases, with 3 bases lying between them. The CDR3 runs to 11 residues. Germline values: CDR1 SGHTA, CDR2 FQGNSA. This chain joins TRBV7-2 and TRBJ2-7; D gene uncertain. Sequenced: breast tumor tissue. The receptor's source is a person in their sixties or seventies with breast cancer. CDR3 bases: TGTGCCAGCAGCTTTCTCTACGAGCAGTACTTC. Translating it yields CASSFLYEQYF.